Described below is a single TCR beta chain sequence and its context. What it recognizes is unknown. These data are taken from a study of cytomegalovirus exposure and HLA in healthy donors. Findings of the study overall: By a later analysis, the bulk of CMV-associated TCR beta chains appeared HLA-restricted. With later analysis, a missense DCLRE1C variant became linked to TCR beta V- and J-gene trimming.

The CDR3 spans 10 residues. V was shortened by 8 bases and J by 8 bases, with 10 bases between the two germline ends. Per germline, CDR1 SGHTS and CDR2 YDEGEE. The PCR had 60 Vbeta and 13 Jbeta primers. Here immunoSEQ multiplex PCR was the method, and the copy in TCRdb shows in-frame clones only, minus some. This sample has over 100,000 clones, with roughly 72% found just once. Sample: PBMCs. The receptor was derived from a male donor in good health and CMV-seronegative. The V call is TRBV5-8, the J call TRBJ1-1; D uncertain. CDR3 amino acids: CASTAQEAFF. The CDR3 bases are TGTGCCAGTACAGCTCAAGAAGCTTTCTTT.